These 23 T cell receptor beta chains share one sample of origin, sequenced in a study of cytomegalovirus exposure and HLA in healthy donors. The PCR was carried out with 60 Vbeta primers and 13 Jbeta primers. The assay was immunoSEQ multiplex PCR, and TCRdb's table has in-frame clones only and misses some. The sample contains fewer than 70,000 clones, 55% to 75% of which appear only once. Sequences were obtained from PBMCs. The source is a woman younger than 45 in good health and CMV-seronegative.

The V and J genes are TRBV4-1 and TRBJ2-5, with 9 bases that match TRBD2. There are 15 residues in the CDR3. The germline V gene has CDR1 MGHRA and CDR2 YSYEKL. J gave up 8 bases and V 4 bases, and 11 bases lay outside the gene matches. The DNA for the CDR3 is TGCGCCAGCAGCCCAGAGCGGGGGGCCCAGGAAACCCAGTACTTC. It yields the protein CASSPERGAQETQYF.

The rearrangement uses TRBV18 and TRBJ1-1; D gene uncertain. Trimming removed 6 bases at V and 2 bases at J, with 10 bases between. Germline V gene lookup returns CDR1 KGHSH and CDR2 LQKENI. The CDR3 has 13 amino acids. The CDR3 protein is CASSSSGNTEAFF. CDR3 bases: TGTGCCAGCTCGAGCAGCGGAAACACTGAAGCTTTCTTT.

The gene calls are TRBV5-5 and TRBJ2-5; D gene ambiguous. This CDR3 comprises 13 residues. V gave up 0 bases and J gave up 4 bases, with 7 bases separating them. Germline CDR1 and CDR2: SGHKS and YYEKEE (reference sequence). The CDR3 loop is CASSLALGETQYF. The CDR3 bases are TGTGCCAGCAGCTTGGCCCTAGGAGAGACCCAGTACTTC. Full variable domain (remainder filled in from reference TRBV5-5 and TRBJ2-5): DAGVTQSPTHLIKTRGQQVTLRCSPISGHKSVSWYQQVLGQGPQFIFQYYEKEERGRGNFPDRFSARQFPNYSSELNVNALLLGDSALYLCASSLALGETQYFGPGTRLLVL.

This clone was counted only a few times. The gene calls are TRBV2 and TRBJ1-6; 8 nucleotides align to TRBD1. The CDR3 spans 17 residues. Germline V gene lookup returns CDR1 SNHLY and CDR2 FYNNEI. V lost 4 bases to trimming and J lost 7 bases; unmatched junction nucleotides: 12. In DNA, the CDR3 is TGTGCCAGCAGTGGAACCACTGACAGGGGTTTAAATTCACCCCTCCACTTT. It codes for CASSGTTDRGLNSPLHF.

The CDR3 reads CARRWTGPYEQYF. CDR3 sequence (DNA): TGTGCCAGAAGATGGACAGGCCCCTACGAGCAGTACTTC. The J gene is TRBJ2-7, the V gene TRBV5-3; 7 nucleotides align to TRBD1. TRBV5-3 is classed as an ORF, of uncertain function. The junction had 4 bases not matched to a gene; V was cut back by 5 bases and J by 2 bases. The CDR3 covers 13 residues.

This sequence joins TRBV10-3 and TRBJ1-2; the D gene is possibly TRBD1 (5 bases). Germline CDR1 reads ENHRY; CDR2 reads SYGVKD. The CDR3 is 12 amino acids. Trimming removed 2 bases from V and 5 bases from J, with 6 bases in between. CDR3 nucleotides: TGTGCCATCAGTGAGGGGGCGTATGGCTACACCTTC. Amino acids: CAISEGAYGYTF.

As concerns this clone: Lacking the conserved final phenylalanine or tryptophan, this CDR3 likely reflects a read error. The DNA is left out, because the CDR3 cannot be placed on it with certainty; the CDR3 is given as TCRdb lists it. The chain recombines TRBV7-9 with TRBJ1-2; TRBD1 is the table's D call, not checked against the DNA. From germline, CDR1 is SEHNR and CDR2 FQNEAQ (reference sequence). The CDR3 contains 15 residues when both ends are counted. CDR3 protein: CASSPSGTGNYGYTV.

The gene calls are TRBV14 and TRBJ1-1; D unresolved. CDR1 and CDR2 from the germline V gene are SGHDN and FVKESK. The CDR3 is made up of 15 amino acids. The V end lost 4 bases, the J end lost 1 base, and 13 bases lay between the germline ends. CDR3 in amino acids: CASSRHLGRNTEAFF. CDR3 sequence (DNA): TGTGCCAGCAGCCGACATCTGGGGAGGAACACTGAAGCTTTCTTT.

This chain joins TRBV6-5 and TRBJ1-1; tentative D call: TRBD1 (6 bases). Germline V lookup: CDR1 MNHEY, CDR2 SVGAGI. Between the trimmed V and J ends, which lost 7 bases and 2 bases, there was a span of 17 bases. The CDR3 has 15 amino acids. For the CDR3, the DNA is TGTGCCAGCACTATAAGACTACAGGGTAACACTGAAGCTTTCTTT. Residues: CASTIRLQGNTEAFF.

V is TRBV28 and J is TRBJ1-6; D uncertain. Deletions cut 4 bases from V and 3 bases from J, with 13 bases between. This CDR3 is 16 amino acids long. Germline lookup yields CDR1 MDHEN and CDR2 SYDVKM. CDR3 amino acids: CASSSSSLGYNSPLHF. As DNA, the CDR3 is TGTGCCAGCAGTTCATCGAGTCTCGGCTATAATTCACCCCTCCACTTT.

The J gene is TRBJ2-7, the V gene TRBV4-1; D might be TRBD1 (6 bases). Germline CDR1 reads MGHRA; CDR2 reads YSYEKL. The CDR3 length is 16 residues. The V end was cut by 0 bases, the J end by 2 bases, with 14 bases between. The CDR3 DNA sequence: TGCGCCAGCAGCCAAGAGAGGAGGACAGTAACCTACGAGCAGTACTTC. Its translation is CASSQERRTVTYEQYF.

The chain couples TRBV9 to TRBJ2-5; possibly TRBD1 for D (6 bases). Per germline, CDR1 SGDLS and CDR2 YYNGEE. The germline V and J ends were trimmed by 0 bases and 3 bases, with 9 bases remaining between them. There are 14 residues in the CDR3. The DNA for the CDR3 is TGTGCCAGCAGCGTAGCTACAGGGAAAGAGACCCAGTACTTC. It yields the protein CASSVATGKETQYF.

The chain has TRBV4-1 and TRBJ2-1; 11 bases fit TRBD1. From germline, CDR1 is MGHRA and CDR2 YSYEKL. J gave up 6 bases and V 3 bases, and 4 bases lay outside the gene matches. The CDR3 runs to 15 residues. CDR3 nucleotides: TGCGCCAGCAGCCAGGGACAGGGGGTTGCCAATGAGCAGTTCTTC. It is translated as CASSQGQGVANEQFF.

This clone has at least ten counts. The CDR3 sequence: CASSSQGWYTEAFF. The CDR3 nucleotides read TGTGCCAGCAGTTCTCAGGGGTGGTACACTGAAGCTTTCTTT. The chain combines TRBV5-6 with TRBJ1-1, with a possible D match to TRBD1 (6 bases). This CDR3 spans 14 amino acids. V lost 5 bases and J 3 bases, leaving 14 bases between the germline ends. Germline V gene sequence: CDR1 SGHDT, CDR2 YYEEEE.

The chain is built from TRBV5-6 and TRBJ2-2, with 9 bases fitting TRBD1. With V trimmed by 4 bases and J by 7 bases, 8 bases remained unmatched. The germline V gene encodes CDR1 SGHDT and CDR2 YYEEEE. This CDR3 region has 15 residues. CDR3 coding DNA: TGTGCCAGCAGCGGCCGGGACAGGGCCGTCGGGGAGCTGTTTTTT. Protein: CASSGRDRAVGELFF.

As concerns this clone: Germline and junction disagree at one end, which may indicate a read error. The chain has TRBV7-6 and TRBJ2-3, with D perhaps TRBD1 (5 bases). Germline V CDR1 and CDR2: SGHVS, FNYEAQ. CDR3 length: 11 amino acids. The CDR3 nucleotides are TGTGCCAGCAGCTTAACAGGTACGCAGTATTTT. Its translation: CASSLTGTQYF. Full variable domain (remainder filled in from reference TRBV7-6 and TRBJ2-3): GAGVSQSPRYKVTKRGQDVALRCDPISGHVSLYWYRQALGQGPEFLTYFNYEAQQDKSGLPNDRFSAERPEGSISTLTIQRTEQRDSAMYRCASSLTGTQYFGPGTRLTVL.

This clone was counted a few times. The chain couples TRBV4-1 to TRBJ1-1; 7 bases agree with TRBD1. This CDR3 contains 15 residues. V lost 0 bases and J lost 4; bases outside the gene matches: 5. Germline CDR1 is MGHRA and CDR2 is YSYEKL. In nucleotides, the CDR3 is TGCGCCAGCAGCCAAGAGGGCAGGGGGAGCACTGAAGCTTTCTTT. Its protein product is CASSQEGRGSTEAFF.

This clone turned up a few times. The chain couples TRBV4-1 to TRBJ1-5; D perhaps matches TRBD1 (5 bases). Trimming pared 0 bases from V and 8 bases from J, leaving 14 bases between. The CDR3 length is 15 residues. Germline CDR1 is MGHRA and CDR2 is YSYEKL. CDR3 in DNA: TGCGCCAGCAGCCAAGAGCTAGGGGATTGGAAGCCCCAGCATTTT. This encodes CASSQELGDWKPQHF.

The chain uses TRBV7-2 and TRBJ2-3, with 11 bases that match TRBD2. Trimming cost V 1 base and J 5 bases; bases outside gene matches: 5. Per germline, CDR1 SGHTA and CDR2 FQGNSA. The CDR3 is made up of 16 amino acids. The CDR3: CASSLVLAGGGDTQYF. CDR3 DNA sequence: TGTGCCAGCAGCTTAGTCCTAGCGGGGGGTGGAGATACGCAGTATTTT.

The rearrangement uses TRBV18 and TRBJ1-6, with D unclear. The CDR3 has 20 amino acids. The germline V gene encodes CDR1 KGHSH and CDR2 LQKENI. V shed 1 base and J shed 0 bases, with 19 bases lying between them. This chain's CDR3 is CASSPLPAPRLSSYNSPLHF. The CDR3 coding sequence is TGTGCCAGCTCACCACTACCTGCCCCGCGTCTGAGCTCCTATAATTCACCCCTCCACTTT.

Ten or more counts support this clone. The chain recombines TRBV9 with TRBJ1-2, with a tentative D call TRBD1 (6 bases). Trimming took 6 bases from V and 3 from J, leaving 15 bases between them. The germline V gene encodes CDR1 SGDLS and CDR2 YYNGEE. This CDR3 contains 14 residues. CDR3 loop: CASKGQGIDYGYTF. The CDR3 DNA reads TGTGCCAGCAAAGGGCAGGGGATAGACTATGGCTACACCTTC. Looking up the rest from reference TRBV9 and TRBJ1-2 gives the full variable domain: DSGVTQTPKHLITATGQRVTLRCSPRSGDLSVYWYQQSLDQGLQFLIQYYNGEERAKGNILERFSAQQFPDLHSELNLSSLELGDSALYFCASKGQGIDYGYTFGSGTRLTVV.

This clone has a handful of counts. This sequence joins TRBV7-8 and TRBJ1-2; no definite D call. The CDR3 totals 14 residues. CDR1 is SGHVS and CDR2 is FQNEAQ in the germline V gene. Trimming took off 1 base at V and 8 bases at J, with 14 bases between the two ends. CDR3 protein: CASSLVGRVGGYTF. The CDR3 DNA reads as TGTGCCAGCAGCTTAGTGGGGAGGGTCGGCGGCTACACCTTC.

V usage is TRBV5-6 and J usage is TRBJ2-3; 10 positions match TRBD1. The CDR3 contains 14 residues. V lost 4 bases to trimming and J lost 4 bases; unmatched junction nucleotides: 3. Germline CDR1 SGHDT, CDR2 YYEEEE. The CDR3 DNA reads as TGTGCCAGCAGCGGGACAGGGGACCCAGATACGCAGTATTTT. Residues: CASSGTGDPDTQYF.